These T cell receptor beta chains were read from a single sample in a study of OX40 agonist ivuxolimab in advanced cancers. TCRdb's table, derived via immunoSEQ multiplex PCR, lists solely in-frame clones and lacks some. The sample shows tens of thousands of clones, about 88% of them seen only once. This sample comprised CD4+ or CD8+ T cells sorted from blood, obtained in a trial of the OX40 agonist ivuxolimab. These receptors originate from an adult with an advanced solid tumor such as melanoma, head and neck, liver or kidney cancer. CDR3s include the opening cysteine and the closing phenylalanine or tryptophan. Each record gives: D gene, clone size, V gene, J gene, CDR3 DNA, CDR3 protein. D genes are given only for firm matches. Rows give clone size only sometimes, using once, few, many, or a class for an expanded clone.

>TRBD1|NA|TRBV6-1|TRBJ1-5
TGTGCCAGCAGTGGAGGGACAGGGGCAGGGCGGCAGCCCCAGCATTTT
CASSGGTGAGRQPQHF
>NA|NA|TRBV27|TRBJ2-2
TGTGCCAGCAGTTTGACACCCGGGGGTACCGGGGAGCTGTTTTTT
CASSLTPGGTGELFF
>NA|NA|TRBV2|TRBJ2-7
TGTGCCAGCAGCATTTACGACAGGTCGGAGCAGTACTTC
CASSIYDRSEQYF
>NA|NA|TRBV4-2|TRBJ1-6
TGTGCCAGCAGCCAAGCCACCGCGGGGGGACGATCACCCCTCCACTTT
CASSQATAGGRSPLHF
>NA|NA|TRBV29-1|TRBJ2-1
TGCAGCGACTCGGCGACCCCTAATGAGCAGTTCTTC
CSDSATPNEQFF
>TRBD2|NA|TRBV5-1|TRBJ2-3
TGCGCCAGCAGCTTGGGGCTAGCGGAGAGCACAGATACGCAGTATTTT
CASSLGLAESTDTQYF
>NA|NA|TRBV12-5|TRBJ2-5
TGTGCTAGTGGCCCGACTAGTGGAGGGAAGACCCAGTACTTC
CASGPTSGGKTQYF
>NA|NA|TRBV20-1|TRBJ2-5
TGCAGTGCGGCGGAGGATGCGACCCAGTACTTC
CSAAEDATQYF
>NA|few|TRBV30|TRBJ2-1
TGTGCCTGGAGTGTAGTACGTGAGCAGTTCTTC
CAWSVVREQFF
>TRBD1|NA|TRBV7-2|TRBJ2-1
TGTGCCAGCAGCCGCCGGGACAGAAACGGCAATGAGCAGTTCTTC
CASSRRDRNGNEQFF
>NA|NA|TRBV30|TRBJ1-5
TGTGCCTGGAGTCTACAGGGATTACAGCCCCAGCATTTT
CAWSLQGLQPQHF
>TRBD1|NA|TRBV5-6|TRBJ2-2
TGTGCCAGCAGCTTTACAGGGGTGAGCACCGGGGAGCTGTTTTTT
CASSFTGVSTGELFF
>TRBD1|once|TRBV10-3|TRBJ2-7
TGTGCCATCAGTTTTGGACAGGGAACCTACGAGCAGTACTTC
CAISFGQGTYEQYF
>NA|NA|TRBV6-6|TRBJ1-2
TGTGCCAGCAGTACCCGGACAGATGGCTACACCTTC
CASSTRTDGYTF
>NA|NA|TRBV19|TRBJ1-1
TGTGCCAGTAGTATAGGCTATATGAACACTGAAGCTTTCTTT
CASSIGYMNTEAFF
>NA|NA|TRBV4-2|TRBJ2-7
TGTGCCAGCAGCCAAGTATATAGCGGAACCTCCTACGAGCAGTACTTC
CASSQVYSGTSYEQYF
>TRBD2|NA|TRBV2|TRBJ2-3
TGTGCCAGCAGTCGACCGACGGGGAGGGCCCCCGATACGCAGTATTTT
CASSRPTGRAPDTQYF
>TRBD2|once|TRBV18|TRBJ2-7
TGTGCCAGCTCCCCCGGGACTAGCTACTACGAGCAGTACTTC
CASSPGTSYYEQYF
>NA|NA|TRBV5-1|TRBJ1-2
TGCGCCAGCAGCCAGCAAGTTGAGTTAACCTTC
CASSQQVELTF
>NA|NA|TRBV4-1|TRBJ2-1
TGCGCCAGCAGCCAAGATCTATTCACTAGCAGGGGCAATGAGCAGTTCTTC
CASSQDLFTSRGNEQFF
>NA|NA|TRBV7-2|TRBJ2-5
TGTGCCAGCAGCCCACCGGGACTTCAAGAGACCCAGTACTTC
CASSPPGLQETQYF
>TRBD1|NA|TRBV7-9|TRBJ1-2
TGTGCCAGCAGCTTCGGACAGGATGATGGCTACACCTTC
CASSFGQDDGYTF
>TRBD2|few|TRBV19|TRBJ2-1
TGTGCCAGTAGTATGATGGCTAGCGGGTCCTCCTACAATGAGCAGTTCTTC
CASSMMASGSSYNEQFF
>TRBD2|NA|TRBV2|TRBJ2-5
TGTGCCAGAGGACTAGCGGGGATAAAAGAGACCCAGTACTTC
CARGLAGIKETQYF
>NA|NA|TRBV5-5|TRBJ2-2
TGTGCCAGCACCTCTCCATTCAACACCGGGGAGCTGTTTTTT
CASTSPFNTGELFF
>TRBD1|NA|TRBV7-6|TRBJ1-4
TGTGCCAGCAGCTACGGGGCGACAGGGGCTAGTGAAAAACTGTTTTTT
CASSYGATGASEKLFF
>TRBD1|NA|TRBV28|TRBJ2-2
TGTGCCAGCGGGGACAGAGGCGGACGCGAGCTGTTTTTT
CASGDRGGRELFF